This TCR beta chain was observed in a study of blood T cell repertoires in COVID-19. Assay: immunoSEQ multiplex PCR; the TCRdb copy retains only in-frame clones and omits some. The sample has over 45,000 clones; approximately 91% are singletons. This CDR3 has 13 residues. Between the trimmed V and J ends, which lost 5 bases and 1 base, there was a span of 5 bases. Germline CDR1 is SGHTA and CDR2 is FQGTGA. Sequencing was done on a sample of peripheral blood. This chain joins TRBV7-3 and TRBJ2-2, with D unclear. The receptor comes from a man in his sixties with active COVID-19. CDR3 amino acids: CASSLENTGELFF. CDR3 nucleotides: TGTGCCAGCAGCCTAGAGAACACCGGGGAGCTGTTTTTT.